These T cell receptor beta chains were read from a single sample in a study of cytomegalovirus exposure and HLA in healthy donors. Sequencing was performed with immunoSEQ multiplex PCR; in TCRdb, only in-frame clones are kept and a portion is missing. The sample shows some 120,000 clones, roughly four fifths of them seen only once. Sequencing was carried out using PBMCs. The origin of the receptors is a male donor in good health and CMV-seropositive. Both conserved end residues are part of each CDR3. The D gene is left open where the match is weak. Expanded clones get a size class; other rows say once, few or many, or leave the size out.

V,D,size,J,CDR3,DNA
TRBV5-1,NA,NA,TRBJ2-3,CASSSTTVPDTQYF,TGCGCCAGCAGCTCAACTACTGTCCCCGATACGCAGTATTTT
TRBV9,TRBD2,NA,TRBJ2-3,CASNREARTDTQYF,TGTGCCAGCAATCGGGAGGCCCGAACAGATACGCAGTATTTT
TRBV12-2,NA,NA,TRBJ1-5,CASHFSGPQHF,TGTGCAAGCCACTTCTCTGGGCCCCAGCATTTT
TRBV6-1,NA,once,TRBJ2-5,CASSEDLRVEGSETQYF,TGTGCCAGCAGTGAAGACTTGCGGGTCGAAGGCTCGGAGACCCAGTACTTC
TRBV19,NA,NA,TRBJ1-1,CASSIGAGETEAFF,TGTGCCAGTAGTATAGGTGCGGGGGAGACTGAAGCTTTCTTT
TRBV6-6,NA,few,TRBJ2-1,CASSPRLGWNEQFF,TGTGCCAGCAGTCCCCGACTAGGTTGGAATGAGCAGTTCTTC
TRBV11-2,NA,NA,TRBJ2-5,CASSLDSGTSETQYF,TGTGCCAGCAGCTTAGATTCCGGGACATCAGAGACCCAGTACTTC
TRBV10-3,TRBD2,NA,TRBJ2-1,CAIRNSGTSFNNEQFF,TGTGCCATCAGAAACTCCGGGACTAGCTTCAACAATGAGCAGTTCTTC
TRBV10-3,NA,NA,TRBJ2-6,CAISESTRNSGANGLTF,TGTGCCATCAGTGAGTCGACGAGGAACTCTGGGGCCAACGGCCTGACTTTC
TRBV28,TRBD1,NA,TRBJ2-7,CASSPQGTGEDEQYF,TGTGCCAGCAGTCCCCAAGGGACAGGGGAGGACGAGCAGTACTTC
TRBV28,TRBD1,NA,TRBJ2-7,CASKLAGTGGVGGDEQYF,TGTGCCAGCAAACTCGCCGGGACAGGGGGTGTAGGAGGAGACGAGCAGTACTTC
TRBV28,TRBD1,NA,TRBJ2-7,CASTGGSEQYF,TGTGCCAGCACAGGGGGATCCGAGCAGTACTTC
TRBV7-2,NA,NA,TRBJ2-2,CASSLVETGELFF,TGTGCCAGCAGCTTAGTTGAGACCGGGGAGCTGTTTTTT
TRBV10-3,TRBD1,NA,TRBJ2-7,CAISDGTGRSSYEQYF,TGTGCCATCAGTGACGGGACAGGGCGAAGCTCCTACGAGCAGTACTTC
TRBV7-2,NA,NA,TRBJ1-4,CASSPEGLTKLFF,TGTGCCAGCAGCCCTGAGGGACTCACAAAACTGTTTTTT
TRBV28,TRBD1,NA,TRBJ2-7,CAIALGQGIYEQYF,TGTGCCATCGCATTGGGACAGGGGATTTACGAGCAGTACTTC
TRBV28,NA,NA,TRBJ2-3,CASSIQGDDRNTQYF,TGTGCCAGCAGCATACAGGGAGACGATCGGAATACGCAGTATTTT
TRBV6-6,TRBD1,NA,TRBJ2-7,CASSLRPGGVEQYF,TGTGCCAGCAGTCTCCGCCCAGGGGGCGTCGAGCAGTACTTC
TRBV15,NA,NA,TRBJ1-4,CATSIGGANEKLFF,TGTGCCACCAGCATAGGGGGTGCTAATGAAAAACTGTTTTTT
TRBV6-7,NA,NA,TRBJ2-1,CASSISGASYNEQFF,TGTGCCAGCAGTATTAGCGGAGCCTCCTACAATGAGCAGTTCTTC
TRBV7-2,TRBD2,NA,TRBJ2-7,CASGYNRGLTYEQYF,TGTGCCAGCGGATATAATCGGGGACTAACCTACGAGCAGTACTTC
TRBV5-6,NA,NA,TRBJ2-4,CASSFLQGAKDIQYF,TGTGCCAGCAGCTTCTTACAGGGTGCCAAAGACATTCAGTACTTC
TRBV29-1,TRBD1,NA,TRBJ2-7,CSVELDRGYEQYF,TGCAGCGTTGAACTGGACAGGGGATACGAGCAGTACTTC
TRBV29-1,NA,NA,TRBJ1-2,CSVEAGYRGYTF,TGCAGCGTTGAAGCAGGATATCGGGGCTACACCTTC
TRBV28,TRBD1,NA,TRBJ1-5,CASSRQGNQPQHF,TGTGCCAGCAGCCGACAGGGAAATCAGCCCCAGCATTTT
TRBV7-2,TRBD1,few,TRBJ1-3,CASSYTGTGAGNTIYF,TGTGCCAGCAGCTATACCGGGACAGGGGCCGGAAACACCATATATTTT
TRBV7-3,NA,NA,TRBJ2-1,CASSLRPGEMNEQFF,TGTGCCAGCAGCTTAAGGCCGGGAGAGATGAATGAGCAGTTCTTC
TRBV7-2,TRBD2,few,TRBJ2-5,CASSTRGLAGGETQYF,TGTGCCAGCAGCACGCGGGGACTAGCGGGAGGAGAGACCCAGTACTTC
TRBV4-2,NA,few,TRBJ1-5,CASSQETELFNQPQHF,TGTGCCAGCAGCCAAGAAACTGAGCTGTTCAATCAGCCCCAGCATTTT
TRBV7-9,NA,NA,TRBJ2-1,CSSSLRLVMFF,TGTTCCAGCAGCCTACGACTAGTAATGTTCTTC
TRBV4-3,NA,NA,TRBJ2-5,CASSRTDQETQYF,TGCGCCAGCTCTAGGACAGACCAAGAGACCCAGTACTTC
TRBV28,TRBD2,NA,TRBJ2-7,CASSWGLAGGSSYEQYF,TGTGCCAGCAGTTGGGGACTAGCGGGAGGGAGCTCCTACGAGCAGTACTTC
TRBV7-9,NA,NA,TRBJ2-5,CASSFRGHQETQYF,TGTGCCAGCAGCTTTCGAGGCCACCAAGAGACCCAGTACTTC
TRBV5-1,TRBD2,NA,TRBJ2-3,CASSLTSGGYTDTQYF,TGCGCCAGCAGCTTGACTAGCGGGGGCTACACAGATACGCAGTATTTT
TRBV28,NA,once,TRBJ2-2,CASSRQERETGELFF,TGTGCCAGCAGTCGACAGGAGAGAGAGACCGGGGAGCTGTTTTTT
TRBV28,NA,NA,TRBJ2-7,CASSLVASAWTYEQYF,TGTGCCAGCAGTTTAGTAGCCTCGGCTTGGACCTACGAGCAGTACTTC
TRBV28,NA,NA,TRBJ2-5,CASSSGTSRQYF,TGTGCCAGCAGTTCCGGGACATCAAGGCAGTACTTC
TRBV7-3,TRBD2,NA,TRBJ2-1,CASSPGLDPDNEQFF,TGTGCCAGCAGCCCGGGACTAGACCCCGACAATGAGCAGTTCTTC
TRBV28,TRBD2,NA,TRBJ2-3,CASSLEGLAGPDTQYF,TGTGCCAGCAGTTTAGAGGGCCTAGCGGGACCAGATACGCAGTATTTT
TRBV5-5,NA,NA,TRBJ1-1,CASSPPPPSTEAFF,TGTGCCAGCAGCCCACCCCCTCCTAGTACTGAAGCTTTCTTT
TRBV5-6,NA,NA,TRBJ2-7,CASSNSGGFYEQYF,TGTGCCAGCAGCAATAGCGGAGGGTTCTACGAGCAGTACTTC
TRBV10-3,TRBD2,NA,TRBJ2-7,CAISEAASGSSYEQYF,TGTGCCATCAGTGAGGCGGCTAGCGGGAGCTCCTACGAGCAGTACTTC
TRBV30,NA,few,TRBJ2-1,CAWQGREPAYNEQFF,TGTGCCTGGCAAGGTCGGGAGCCTGCCTACAATGAGCAGTTCTTC
TRBV30,NA,NA,TRBJ1-2,CAWSAGPVYYGYTF,TGTGCCTGGAGTGCAGGGCCCGTCTACTATGGCTACACCTTC
TRBV6-6,NA,NA,TRBJ1-2,CASSRKTEWQLGYTF,TGTGCCAGCAGTCGAAAGACAGAGTGGCAATTGGGCTACACCTTC
TRBV4-2,TRBD1,NA,TRBJ1-2,CASSQDRGQGGYGYTF,TGTGCCAGCAGCCAAGATAGGGGACAGGGGGGCTATGGCTACACCTTC
TRBV7-8,NA,NA,TRBJ1-1,CASSYEGTFFTEAFF,TGTGCCAGCAGCTACGAGGGCACGTTCTTCACTGAAGCTTTCTTT
TRBV4-1,TRBD1,NA,TRBJ1-1,CASRNRDRVTNTEAFF,TGCGCCAGCAGAAACCGGGACAGGGTAACGAACACTGAAGCTTTCTTT
TRBV29-1,TRBD1,NA,TRBJ2-1,CSVESGGIEQFF,TGCAGCGTTGAGTCAGGGGGAATAGAGCAGTTCTTC
TRBV25-1,NA,NA,TRBJ1-2,CASSPAGVHYGYTF,TGTGCCAGCAGCCCAGCCGGGGTTCACTATGGCTACACCTTC
TRBV16,NA,NA,TRBJ1-6,CASSPRTGYSPLHF,TGTGCCAGCAGCCCTCGGACGGGGTATTCACCCCTCCACTTT
TRBV7-2,TRBD2,NA,TRBJ2-3,CASSQAGRGSTDTQYF,TGTGCCAGCAGCCAGGCCGGGAGGGGAAGCACAGATACGCAGTATTTT
TRBV28,NA,NA,TRBJ2-7,CASSFGPSYEQYF,TGTGCCAGCAGTTTTGGGCCCTCCTACGAGCAGTACTTC
TRBV19,NA,NA,TRBJ1-2,CASSIHDRLNYGYTF,TGTGCCAGTAGTATCCACGACAGGCTCAACTATGGCTACACCTTC
TRBV27,NA,NA,TRBJ2-3,CASSFEAGVPDTQYF,TGTGCCAGCAGTTTCGAGGCAGGGGTCCCAGATACGCAGTATTTT
TRBV7-3,NA,NA,TRBJ2-1,CASSSNGIGNEQFF,TGTGCCAGCAGCTCCAACGGGATCGGCAATGAGCAGTTCTTC
TRBV5-1,NA,NA,TRBJ2-7,CASSLNGGRVSYEQYF,TGCGCCAGCAGCTTGAACGGGGGGCGCGTCTCCTACGAGCAGTACTTC
TRBV6-5,TRBD2,NA,TRBJ2-3,CASSTTSGDQQYF,TGTGCCAGCAGTACGACTAGCGGGGATCAGCAGTATTTT
TRBV7-9,TRBD2,NA,TRBJ2-1,CASSGRRASGGSEQFF,TGTGCCAGCAGCGGTAGACGTGCTAGCGGGGGGAGTGAGCAGTTCTTC